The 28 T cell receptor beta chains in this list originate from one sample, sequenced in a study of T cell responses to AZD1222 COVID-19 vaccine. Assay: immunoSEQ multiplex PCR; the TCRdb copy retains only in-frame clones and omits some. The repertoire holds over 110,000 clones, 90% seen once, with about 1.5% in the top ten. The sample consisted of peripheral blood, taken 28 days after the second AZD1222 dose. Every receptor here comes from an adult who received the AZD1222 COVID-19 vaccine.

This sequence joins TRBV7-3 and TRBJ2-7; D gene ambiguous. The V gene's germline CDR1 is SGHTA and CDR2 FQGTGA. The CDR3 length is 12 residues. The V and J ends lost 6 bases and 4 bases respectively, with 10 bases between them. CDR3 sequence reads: CASRNGRYEQYV. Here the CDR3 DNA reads TGTGCCAGCAGGAACGGGCGGTACGAGCAGTACGTC.

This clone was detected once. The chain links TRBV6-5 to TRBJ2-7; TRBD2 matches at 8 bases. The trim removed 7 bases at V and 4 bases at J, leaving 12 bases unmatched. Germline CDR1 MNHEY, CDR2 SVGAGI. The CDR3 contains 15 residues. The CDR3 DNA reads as TGTGCCAGCAACGGGGGGGGTAGCGGAGCTTACGAGCAGTACTTC. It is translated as CASNGGGSGAYEQYF.

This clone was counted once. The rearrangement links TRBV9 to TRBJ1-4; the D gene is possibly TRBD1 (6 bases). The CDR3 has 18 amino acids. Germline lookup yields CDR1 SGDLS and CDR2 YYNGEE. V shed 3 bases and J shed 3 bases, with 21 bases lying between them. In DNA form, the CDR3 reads TGTGCCAGCAGCGCGGGGCAGGGGATACCCTCGCCTAATGAAAAACTGTTTTTT. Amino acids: CASSAGQGIPSPNEKLFF.

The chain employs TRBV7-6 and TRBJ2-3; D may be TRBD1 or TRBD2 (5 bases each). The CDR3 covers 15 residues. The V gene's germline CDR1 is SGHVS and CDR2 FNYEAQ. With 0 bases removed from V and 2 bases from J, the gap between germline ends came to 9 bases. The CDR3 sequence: CASSLADGATDTQYF. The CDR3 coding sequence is TGTGCCAGCAGCTTAGCGGACGGGGCCACAGATACGCAGTATTTT.

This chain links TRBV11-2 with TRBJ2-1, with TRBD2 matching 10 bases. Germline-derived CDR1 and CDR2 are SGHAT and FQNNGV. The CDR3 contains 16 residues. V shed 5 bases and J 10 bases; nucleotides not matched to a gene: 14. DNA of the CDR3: TGTGCCAGCAGCCCCGACTGGCTAGCGGGAGCGGGGGAGCAGTTCTTC. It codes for CASSPDWLAGAGEQFF.

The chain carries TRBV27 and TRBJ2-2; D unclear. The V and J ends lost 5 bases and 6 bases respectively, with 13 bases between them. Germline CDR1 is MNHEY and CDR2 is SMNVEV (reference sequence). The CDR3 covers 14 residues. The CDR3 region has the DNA TGTGCCAGCAGTGGCCGTTCGGGCTCCGGGGAGCTGTTTTTT. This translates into CASSGRSGSGELFF.

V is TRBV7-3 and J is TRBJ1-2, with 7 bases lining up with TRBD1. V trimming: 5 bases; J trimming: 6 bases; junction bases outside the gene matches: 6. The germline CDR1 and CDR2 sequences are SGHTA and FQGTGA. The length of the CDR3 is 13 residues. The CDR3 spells CASSPTGADGYTF. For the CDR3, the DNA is TGTGCCAGCAGCCCCACAGGGGCAGATGGCTACACCTTC.

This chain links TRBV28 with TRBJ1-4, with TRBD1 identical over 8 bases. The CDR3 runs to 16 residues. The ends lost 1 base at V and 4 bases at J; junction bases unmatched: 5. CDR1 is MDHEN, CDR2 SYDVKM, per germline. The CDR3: CASSLFGTGVNEKLFF. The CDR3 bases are TGTGCCAGCAGTTTATTCGGGACAGGAGTTAATGAAAAACTGTTTTTT.

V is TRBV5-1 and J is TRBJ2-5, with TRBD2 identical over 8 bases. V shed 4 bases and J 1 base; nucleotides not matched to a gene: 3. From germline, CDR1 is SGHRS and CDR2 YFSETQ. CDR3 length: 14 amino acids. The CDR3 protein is CASSLGTSQETQYF. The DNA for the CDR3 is TGCGCCAGCAGCCTAGGGACTAGCCAAGAGACCCAGTACTTC.

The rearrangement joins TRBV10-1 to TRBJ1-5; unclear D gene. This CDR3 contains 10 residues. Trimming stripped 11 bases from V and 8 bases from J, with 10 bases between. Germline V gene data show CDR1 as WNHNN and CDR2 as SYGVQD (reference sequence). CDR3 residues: CAFGREPQHF. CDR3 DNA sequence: TGCGCCTTCGGTAGGGAGCCCCAGCATTTT.

The CDR3 nucleotides are TGTGCCAGCAGCCCCTGGGACAGTAGCTACGAGCAGTACTTC. Translating it yields CASSPWDSSYEQYF. This sequence joins TRBV7-6 and TRBJ2-7, with 7 nucleotides matching TRBD1. CDR1 and CDR2 (germline): SGHVS, FNYEAQ. This CDR3 comprises 14 residues. V shed 5 bases, J shed 3 bases, and the junction held 7 bases outside the gene matches.

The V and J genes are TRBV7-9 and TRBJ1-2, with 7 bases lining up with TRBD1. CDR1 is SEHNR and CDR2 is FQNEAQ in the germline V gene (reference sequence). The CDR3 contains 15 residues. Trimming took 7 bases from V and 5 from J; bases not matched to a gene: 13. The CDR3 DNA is TGTGCCAGCATAAAAGCAGGAGACAGGGCTTATGGCTACACCTTC. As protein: CASIKAGDRAYGYTF.

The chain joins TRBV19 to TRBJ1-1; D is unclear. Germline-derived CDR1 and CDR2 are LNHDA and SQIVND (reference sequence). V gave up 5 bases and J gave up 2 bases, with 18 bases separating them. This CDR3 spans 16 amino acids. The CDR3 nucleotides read TGTGCCAGTAGTCCGCGGAATGGCAGAAGCAACACTGAAGCTTTCTTT. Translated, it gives CASSPRNGRSNTEAFF.

This CDR3 is CASSDNYGYTF. The CDR3, as DNA: TGTGCCAGCAGCGATAACTATGGCTACACCTTC. The chain has TRBV6-5 and TRBJ1-2; no clear D. Germline-derived CDR1 and CDR2 are MNHEY and SVGAGI. With 6 bases removed from V and 1 base from J, the gap between germline ends came to 3 bases. The CDR3 totals 11 residues.

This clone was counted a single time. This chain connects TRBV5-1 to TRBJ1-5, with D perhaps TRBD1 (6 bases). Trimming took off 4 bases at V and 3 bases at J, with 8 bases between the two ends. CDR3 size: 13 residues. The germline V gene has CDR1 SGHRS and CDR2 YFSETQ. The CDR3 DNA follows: TGCGCCAGCAGCCAGGGGAACAATCAGCCCCAGCATTTT. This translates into CASSQGNNQPQHF. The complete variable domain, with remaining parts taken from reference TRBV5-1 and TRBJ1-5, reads KAGVTQTPRYLIKTRGQQVTLSCSPISGHRSVSWYQQTPGQGLQFLFEYFSETQRNKGNFPGRFSGRQFSNSRSEMNVSTLELGDSALYLCASSQGNNQPQHFGDGTRLSIL.

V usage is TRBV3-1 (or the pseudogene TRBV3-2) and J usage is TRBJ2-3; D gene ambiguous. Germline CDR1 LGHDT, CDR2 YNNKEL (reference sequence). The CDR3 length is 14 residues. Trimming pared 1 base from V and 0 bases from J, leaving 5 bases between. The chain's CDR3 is CASSQVTSTDTQYF. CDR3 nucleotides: TGTGCCAGCAGCCAAGTAACAAGCACAGATACGCAGTATTTT.

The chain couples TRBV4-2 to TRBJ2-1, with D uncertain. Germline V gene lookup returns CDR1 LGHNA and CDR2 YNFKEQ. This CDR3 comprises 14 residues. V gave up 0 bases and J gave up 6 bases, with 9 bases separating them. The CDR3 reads CASSQDKASNEQFF. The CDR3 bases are TGTGCCAGCAGCCAAGATAAAGCCAGCAATGAGCAGTTCTTC.

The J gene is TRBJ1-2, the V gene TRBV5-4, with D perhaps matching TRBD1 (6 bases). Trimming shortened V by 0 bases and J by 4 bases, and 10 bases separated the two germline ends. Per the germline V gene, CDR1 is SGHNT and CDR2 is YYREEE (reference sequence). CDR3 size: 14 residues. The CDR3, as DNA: TGTGCCAGCAGCTTGGGACAGGAGGTCTATGGCTACACCTTC. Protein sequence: CASSLGQEVYGYTF.

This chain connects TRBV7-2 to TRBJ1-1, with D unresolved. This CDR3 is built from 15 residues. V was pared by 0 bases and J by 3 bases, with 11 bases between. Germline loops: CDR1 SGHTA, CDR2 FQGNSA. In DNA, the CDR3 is TGTGCCAGCAGCTTAGCCTCCTCGGAGGACACTGAAGCTTTCTTT. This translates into CASSLASSEDTEAFF.

The DNA for the CDR3 is TGTGCCGGGACTGGACAGAAGAATCAGCCCCAGCATTTT. This translates into CAGTGQKNQPQHF. The chain recombines TRBV19 with TRBJ1-5, with D maybe TRBD1 (6 bases). This CDR3 comprises 13 residues. V was trimmed by 11 bases and J by 4 bases, leaving 15 bases between them. CDR1 LNHDA and CDR2 SQIVND come from the germline V gene (reference sequence).

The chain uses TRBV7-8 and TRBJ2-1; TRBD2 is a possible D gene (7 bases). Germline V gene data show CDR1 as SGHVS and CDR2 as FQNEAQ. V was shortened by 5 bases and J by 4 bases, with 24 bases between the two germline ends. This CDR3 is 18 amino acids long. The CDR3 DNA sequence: TGTGCCAGCAGCCCCCGCCGGGGGGCCCCTAAAAGATACAATGAGCAGTTCTTC. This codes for CASSPRRGAPKRYNEQFF.

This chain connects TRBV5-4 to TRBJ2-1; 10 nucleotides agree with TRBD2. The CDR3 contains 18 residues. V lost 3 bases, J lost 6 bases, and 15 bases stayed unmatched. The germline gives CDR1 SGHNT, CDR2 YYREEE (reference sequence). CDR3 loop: CASSSLAGATLSTNEQFF. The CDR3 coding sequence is TGTGCCAGCAGCTCCCTAGCGGGAGCGACTCTCTCGACCAATGAGCAGTTCTTC.

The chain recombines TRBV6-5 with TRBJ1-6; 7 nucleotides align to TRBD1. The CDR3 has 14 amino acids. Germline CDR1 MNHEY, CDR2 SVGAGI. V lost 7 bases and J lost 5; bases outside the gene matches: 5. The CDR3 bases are TGTGCCAGCACCCCGGACAGGAATAATTCACCCCTCCACTTT. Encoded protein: CASTPDRNNSPLHF.

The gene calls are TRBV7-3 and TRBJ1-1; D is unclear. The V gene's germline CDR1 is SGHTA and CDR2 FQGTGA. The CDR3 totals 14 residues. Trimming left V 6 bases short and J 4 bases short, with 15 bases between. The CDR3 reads CASSIRPHSTEAFF. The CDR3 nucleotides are TGTGCCAGCAGTATCCGGCCCCACAGCACTGAAGCTTTCTTT.

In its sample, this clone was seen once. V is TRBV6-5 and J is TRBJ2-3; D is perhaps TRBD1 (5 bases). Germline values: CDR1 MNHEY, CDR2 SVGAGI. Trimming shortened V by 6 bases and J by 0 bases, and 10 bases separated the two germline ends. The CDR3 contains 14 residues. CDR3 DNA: TGTGCCAGCAGGCCCGCAGGGAGCACAGATACGCAGTATTTT. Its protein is CASRPAGSTDTQYF.

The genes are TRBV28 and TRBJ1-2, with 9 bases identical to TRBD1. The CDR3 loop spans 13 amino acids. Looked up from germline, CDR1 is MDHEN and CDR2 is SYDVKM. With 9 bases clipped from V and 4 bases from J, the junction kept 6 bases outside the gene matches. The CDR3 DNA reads TGTGCCAGTATTACAGGGGGCGGCTATGGCTACACCTTC. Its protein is CASITGGGYGYTF.

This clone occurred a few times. Written as DNA, the CDR3 is TGTGCCAGCAGCTTGGGGGCAGGGGGCTTTCAGCCCCAGCATTTT. Its protein product is CASSLGAGGFQPQHF. The chain combines TRBV7-9 with TRBJ1-5; 8 nucleotides agree with TRBD1. CDR3 size: 15 residues. The junction had 7 bases not matched to a gene; V was cut back by 3 bases and J by 6 bases. Germline assignment: CDR1 SEHNR and CDR2 FQNEAQ (reference sequence).

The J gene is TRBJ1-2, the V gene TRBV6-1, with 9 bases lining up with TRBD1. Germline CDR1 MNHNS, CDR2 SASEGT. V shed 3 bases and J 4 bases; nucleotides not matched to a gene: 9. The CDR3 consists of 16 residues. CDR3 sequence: CASSDLTGQGLYGYTF. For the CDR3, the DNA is TGTGCCAGCAGTGACCTCACGGGACAGGGACTCTATGGCTACACCTTC.